The 16 T cell receptor beta chains below come from one sample, sequenced in a study of blood T cell repertoires in COVID-19. Measured with immunoSEQ multiplex PCR; TCRdb has only the in-frame clones, and not every one. The data show roughly 81,000 clones, approximately 80% seen once. Sequencing used peripheral blood. The receptors were gathered from a woman aged 70 to 79 with acute or convalescent COVID-19.

The CDR3: CASSSTGGIGTEAFF. The CDR3 nucleotides are TGTGCCAGCAGCTCTACAGGGGGGATAGGGACTGAAGCTTTCTTT. The V gene is TRBV7-9, the J gene TRBJ1-1; 8 bases match TRBD1. Germline lookup yields CDR1 SEHNR and CDR2 FQNEAQ (reference sequence). The CDR3 is 15 amino acids. Trimming took 4 bases from V and 5 from J; bases not matched to a gene: 9.

The chain joins TRBV9 to TRBJ1-2; D not certain. V was clipped by 0 bases and J by 4 bases, with 4 bases between them. The CDR3 covers 12 residues. Germline CDR1 is SGDLS and CDR2 is YYNGEE. The CDR3 here is CASSVARYGYTF. CDR3 DNA: TGTGCCAGCAGCGTAGCCCGCTATGGCTACACCTTC.

The chain employs TRBV27 and TRBJ2-3; D is ambiguous. Germline CDR1 is MNHEY and CDR2 is SMNVEV (reference sequence). This CDR3 has 14 residues. V lost 6 bases to trimming and J lost 0 bases, with 10 bases between them. The CDR3 protein is CASRQTVSTDTQYF. CDR3 nucleotides: TGTGCCAGCAGGCAAACAGTTAGCACAGATACGCAGTATTTT.

V gene TRBV3-1 (or the pseudogene TRBV3-2) combines with J gene TRBJ2-7, with D possibly matching TRBD1 (6 bases). The CDR3 length is 16 residues. Germline values: CDR1 LGHDT, CDR2 YNNKEL (reference sequence). Between the trimmed V and J ends, which lost 4 bases and 4 bases, there was a span of 20 bases. As DNA, the CDR3 is TGTGCCAGCAGCCTTTCGGATGGGGGCCCGGGGTACGAGCAGTACTTC. This translates into CASSLSDGGPGYEQYF.

The rearrangement links TRBV9 to TRBJ1-5; D call uncertain. V was pared by 2 bases and J by 7 bases, with 16 bases between. Germline V gene lookup returns CDR1 SGDLS and CDR2 YYNGEE. CDR3 length: 15 residues. CDR3 sequence (DNA): TGTGCCAGCAGCGTGGAGGGAACGAGGGCACAGCCCCAGCATTTT. Protein sequence: CASSVEGTRAQPQHF.

This chain connects TRBV19 to TRBJ1-1, with TRBD1 as a possible D gene (6 bases). The CDR3 is 11 residues long. V gave up 4 bases and J gave up 8 bases, with 8 bases separating them. CDR1 is LNHDA, CDR2 SQIVND, per germline (reference sequence). In DNA, the CDR3 is TGTGCCAGTAGTAGAGACAGGGAAGCTTTCTTT. Protein product: CASSRDREAFF.

J is TRBJ1-2 and V is TRBV30; D gene unclear. The CDR3 spans 15 residues. In germline, CDR1 is GTSNPN, CDR2 SVGIG (reference sequence). V lost 4 bases to trimming and J lost 0 bases, with 15 bases between them. The CDR3: CAWTPGGTSNYGYTF. CDR3 DNA: TGTGCCTGGACCCCGGGAGGAACATCTAACTATGGCTACACCTTC. The variable domain in full, with the rest retrieved from reference TRBV30 and TRBJ1-2, is SQTIHQWPATLVQPVGSPLSLECTVEGTSNPNLYWYRQAAGRGLQLLFYSVGIGQISSEVPQNLSASRPQDRQFILSSKKLLLSDSGFYLCAWTPGGTSNYGYTFGSGTRLTVV.

This clone was observed a few times. The chain joins TRBV29-1 to TRBJ1-5; D gene uncertain. Deletions cut 5 bases from V and 6 bases from J, with 17 bases between. This CDR3 contains 14 residues. CDR1 is SQVTM and CDR2 is ANQGSEA in the germline V gene. The CDR3 sequence is CSVIESPTGQPQHF. The CDR3 DNA reads as TGCAGCGTTATCGAAAGCCCTACCGGTCAGCCCCAGCATTTT. Full variable domain (rest looked up from reference TRBV29-1 and TRBJ1-5): SAVISQKPSRDICQRGTSLTIQCQVDSQVTMMFWYRQQPGQSLTLIATANQGSEATYESGFVIDKFPISRPNLTFSTLTVSNMSPEDSSIYLCSVIESPTGQPQHFGDGTRLSIL.

The J gene is TRBJ2-7, the V gene TRBV2; maybe TRBD1 (6 bases). Trimming stripped 2 bases from V and 5 bases from J, with 19 bases between. This CDR3 has 16 residues. CDR1 is SNHLY, CDR2 FYNNEI, per germline. In nucleotides, the CDR3 is TGTGCCAGCAGTGAATTAGGAGGACAGTCGAGTGACGAGCAGTACTTC. This translates into CASSELGGQSSDEQYF.

CDR3 loop: CASSSVGTGLYNSPLHF. In nucleotides, the CDR3 is TGTGCCAGCTCGTCGGTAGGGACAGGGCTTTATAATTCACCCCTCCACTTT. The rearrangement links TRBV18 to TRBJ1-6, with 9 bases that match TRBD1. V dropped 6 bases and J dropped 4; count of bases not matched to a gene: 10. Germline-derived CDR1 and CDR2 are KGHSH and LQKENI. The CDR3 has 17 residues.

J is TRBJ1-3 and V is TRBV28, with D perhaps TRBD1 (5 bases). This CDR3 spans 14 amino acids. The germline CDR1 and CDR2 sequences are MDHEN and SYDVKM. Trimming took 4 bases from V and 0 from J, leaving 7 bases between them. CDR3 residues: CASSWGDSGNTIYF. In nucleotides, the CDR3 is TGTGCCAGCAGTTGGGGGGACTCTGGAAACACCATATATTTT.

This chain links TRBV18 with TRBJ1-2; the match to TRBD1 covers 7 bases. Germline CDR1 reads KGHSH; CDR2 reads LQKENI. The CDR3 has 15 amino acids. After removal of 6 bases from V and 4 bases from J, the junction contained 11 bases not matched to a gene. The CDR3 is CASSLTTGDFYGYTF. Written as DNA, the CDR3 is TGTGCCAGCTCGCTTACAACAGGGGACTTCTATGGCTACACCTTC.

In this sample, this clone turned up once. The chain combines TRBV5-6 with TRBJ2-3; 7 bases match TRBD2. Germline values: CDR1 SGHDT, CDR2 YYEEEE. This CDR3 has 17 residues. V gave up 4 bases and J gave up 6 bases; unmatched junction bases: 17. The CDR3 region has the DNA TGTGCCAGCAGCCTGTCCATTAGCGGGCCCTACGTTGATACGCAGTATTTT. Its translation: CASSLSISGPYVDTQYF. Using reference TRBV5-6 and TRBJ2-3 for the parts outside the CDR3, the full variable domain is DAGVTQSPTHLIKTRGQQVTLRCSPKSGHDTVSWYQQALGQGPQFIFQYYEEEERQRGNFPDRFSGHQFPNYSSELNVNALLLGDSALYLCASSLSISGPYVDTQYFGPGTRLTVL.

J is TRBJ1-2 and V is TRBV14; 7 positions match TRBD1. Germline V gene sequence: CDR1 SGHDN, CDR2 FVKESK. With V trimmed by 4 bases and J by 2 bases, 4 bases remained unmatched. The CDR3 extends over 14 amino acids. CDR3: CASSLGQANYGYTF. In DNA form, the CDR3 reads TGTGCCAGCAGCCTCGGACAGGCGAACTATGGCTACACCTTC.

The J gene is TRBJ2-1, the V gene TRBV7-3; 10 bases align to TRBD2. The trim removed 4 bases at V and 9 bases at J, leaving 6 bases unmatched. Looked up from germline, CDR1 is SGHTA and CDR2 is FQGTGA. There are 14 residues in the CDR3. The CDR3 nucleotides read TGTGCCAGCAGCTCCGGGACTAGCGCTGGTGAGCAGTTCTTC. This encodes CASSSGTSAGEQFF.

This chain uses TRBV18 with TRBJ1-1, with 9 bases fitting TRBD1. This CDR3 region has 13 residues. CDR1 is KGHSH and CDR2 is LQKENI in the germline V gene. V shed 6 bases and J 11 bases; nucleotides not matched to a gene: 10. CDR3 loop: CASSSTGGNRAFF. Written as DNA, the CDR3 is TGTGCCAGCTCGTCGACAGGGGGTAATAGGGCTTTCTTT.